This TCR beta chain was recovered during a study of blood T cell repertoires in COVID-19. Study at large: Samples came from the United States, Italy and Spain, spanning acute and convalescent COVID-19.

V gave up 5 bases and J gave up 1 base, with 8 bases separating them. Germline CDR1 reads SQVTM; CDR2 reads ANQGSEA. The CDR3 spans 13 residues. Sequencing was performed with immunoSEQ multiplex PCR; in TCRdb, only in-frame clones are kept and a portion is missing. The table includes 250,000 to 400,000 clones, roughly 90% detected once. Enrolment of Seattle patients took place during active infection, and they were followed longitudinally. This chain connects TRBV29-1 to TRBJ1-4; possibly TRBD1 for D (6 bases). The sequenced sample was peripheral blood. This receptor was identified in a woman aged 25 to 39 with COVID-19, enrolled during active disease. The CDR3 DNA reads TGCAGCGTTTGCAGGGGAACTAATGAAAAACTGTTTTTT. Translating gives CSVCRGTNEKLFF.